The source of this TCR beta chain is a study of T cell responses to AZD1222 COVID-19 vaccine. Losses at the gene ends were 2 bases for V and 6 bases for J; bases not matched to a gene: 9. Per the germline V gene, CDR1 is KGHSH and CDR2 is LQKENI. The CDR3 covers 16 residues. Findings and caveats of the study: Spike-wide coverage was observed for vaccine-associated CD4 TCRs, with dominant responses at 160-218 and 743-854.

Here immunoSEQ multiplex PCR was the method, and the copy in TCRdb shows in-frame clones only, minus some. Of over 100,000 clones listed, approximately 86% are singletons. In regard to this clone: The antigen is undetermined.

Specimen: peripheral blood, collected on day 0 of AZD1222 vaccination. This clonotype was sampled from an adult in good health. The rearrangement uses TRBV18 and TRBJ2-3, with 9 bases that match TRBD2. The CDR3: CASSPLAGVGGDTQYF. The CDR3 nucleotides are TGTGCCAGCTCACCATTAGCGGGAGTAGGAGGGGATACGCAGTATTTT.